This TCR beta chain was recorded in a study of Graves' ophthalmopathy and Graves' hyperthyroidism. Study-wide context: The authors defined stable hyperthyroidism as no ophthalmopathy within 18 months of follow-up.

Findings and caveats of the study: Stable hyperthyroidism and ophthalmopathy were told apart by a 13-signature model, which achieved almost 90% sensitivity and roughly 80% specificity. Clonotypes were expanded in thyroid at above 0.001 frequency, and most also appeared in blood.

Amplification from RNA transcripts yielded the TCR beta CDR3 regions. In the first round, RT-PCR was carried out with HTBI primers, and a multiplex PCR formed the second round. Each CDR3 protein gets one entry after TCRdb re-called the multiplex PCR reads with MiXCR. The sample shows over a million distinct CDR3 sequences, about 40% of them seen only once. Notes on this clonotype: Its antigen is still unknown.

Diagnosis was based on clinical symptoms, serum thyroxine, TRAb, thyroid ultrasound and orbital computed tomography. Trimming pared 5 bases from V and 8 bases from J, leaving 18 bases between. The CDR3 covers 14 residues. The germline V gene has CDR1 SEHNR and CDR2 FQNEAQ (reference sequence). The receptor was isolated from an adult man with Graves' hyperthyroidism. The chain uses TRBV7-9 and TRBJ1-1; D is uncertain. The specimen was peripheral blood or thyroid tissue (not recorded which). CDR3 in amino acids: CASSQKLAVREAFF. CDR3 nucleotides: TGTGCCAGCAGCCAAAAACTCGCGGTTCGAGAAGCTTTCTTT.